The 32 T cell receptor beta chains below were found in one sample sequenced in a study of blood T cell repertoires in COVID-19. Profiling relied on immunoSEQ multiplex PCR, and the TCRdb table lists in-frame clones only, not all of them. The sample yields tens of thousands of clones, about 79% seen once. Specimen: peripheral blood. The receptors derive from a man in his 60s with acute or convalescent COVID-19.

DNA of the CDR3: TGTGCCAGCAGGAACCCCGTAGACTACTACGAGCAGTACGTC. Protein sequence: CASRNPVDYYEQYV. V and J are TRBV6-5 and TRBJ2-7, with a possible D match to TRBD2 (5 bases). In germline, CDR1 is MNHEY, CDR2 SVGAGI. The V end was cut by 6 bases, the J end by 3 bases, with 15 bases between. This CDR3 is 14 amino acids long.

This rearrangement joins TRBV28 to TRBJ1-1; D perhaps matches TRBD1 (6 bases). The CDR3 loop spans 13 amino acids. Germline V CDR1 and CDR2: MDHEN, SYDVKM. V was clipped by 10 bases and J by 0 bases, with 12 bases between them. DNA for the CDR3: TGTGCCACCCACAGGGTCGTGAACACTGAAGCTTTCTTT. Protein product: CATHRVVNTEAFF.

The CDR3 bases are TGCGCCAGCACCCTCACCCCCCAGGGGAACACTGAAGCTTTCTTT. Translating it yields CASTLTPQGNTEAFF. The chain carries TRBV5-1 and TRBJ1-1; weak D call: TRBD1 (5 bases). Germline CDR1 and CDR2: SGHRS and YFSETQ. This CDR3 has 15 residues. Trimming left V 6 bases short and J 1 base short, with 16 bases between.

J is TRBJ1-1 and V is TRBV6-5; perhaps TRBD1 as D (6 bases). Trimming left V 7 bases short and J 1 base short, with 10 bases between. The CDR3 length is 13 residues. CDR1 and CDR2 (germline): MNHEY, SVGAGI. The CDR3 nucleotides are TGTGCCAGCAATCGACAGGAGAACACTGAAGCTTTCTTT. Translated: CASNRQENTEAFF.

The chain has TRBV19 and TRBJ1-4; a possible D gene is TRBD1 (6 bases). Germline V gene sequence: CDR1 LNHDA, CDR2 SQIVND (reference sequence). Trimming cost V 7 bases and J 5 bases, with 20 bases left between them. CDR3 length: 16 amino acids. In nucleotides, the CDR3 is TGTGCCAGTACCATACCTGGTTCCGACAGGAATGAAAAACTGTTTTTT. Translated, it gives CASTIPGSDRNEKLFF. Based on the CDR3 plus reference TRBV19 and TRBJ1-4, the full variable domain is DGGITQSPKYLFRKEGQNVTLSCEQNLNHDAMYWYRQDPGQGLRLIYYSQIVNDFQKGDIAEGYSVSREKKESFPLTVTSAQKNPTAFYLCASTIPGSDRNEKLFFGSGTQLSVL.

The chain has TRBV18 and TRBJ1-2, with 10 bases aligning to TRBD1. Germline CDR1 reads KGHSH; CDR2 reads LQKENI. J was trimmed by 2 bases and V by 2 bases; bases with no gene match: 11. The CDR3 is 18 residues long. CDR3: CASSPTSPGQGGNYGYTF. The CDR3 region has the DNA TGTGCCAGCTCACCAACCTCCCCCGGACAGGGGGGGAACTATGGCTACACCTTC.

This chain uses TRBV5-4 with TRBJ1-2; TRBD1 agrees at 9 bases. Germline V gene sequence: CDR1 SGHNT, CDR2 YYREEE (reference sequence). This CDR3 has 15 residues. With V trimmed by 3 bases and J by 2 bases, 5 bases remained unmatched. CDR3 sequence: CASSSFDRGNYGYTF. The CDR3 DNA reads TGTGCCAGCAGCTCATTTGACAGGGGGAACTATGGCTACACCTTC.

V gene TRBV9 combines with J gene TRBJ1-5; possibly TRBD1 for D (6 bases). V gave up 0 bases and J gave up 2 bases, with 12 bases separating them. The CDR3 is 16 amino acids. Germline V gives CDR1 SGDLS, CDR2 YYNGEE. In DNA, the CDR3 is TGTGCCAGCAGCGTAGGGGGCGCAGGGGGCAATCAGCCCCAGCATTTT. This codes for CASSVGGAGGNQPQHF.

The genes are TRBV21-1 and TRBJ1-4; the listed D gene, TRBD1, was not tested against the DNA. TRBV21-1 is an annotated pseudogene. The CDR3 is 15 residues long. DNA for the CDR3: TGTGCCAGCAGCAATACGGGACAGCCAAATGAAAAACTGTTTTTT. This encodes CASSNTGQPNEKLFF.

The chain couples TRBV19 to TRBJ1-2, with D maybe TRBD1 (6 bases). Germline CDR1 is LNHDA and CDR2 is SQIVND (reference sequence). Trimming stripped 6 bases from V and 8 bases from J, with 19 bases between. This CDR3 contains 14 residues. CDR3 sequence: CASRGAGPAWGYTF. CDR3 in DNA: TGTGCCAGTAGGGGGGCTGGACCTGCGTGGGGCTACACCTTC.

The V gene is TRBV27, the J gene TRBJ2-6, with 7 nucleotides matching TRBD2. The CDR3 runs 18 residues. J was trimmed by 0 bases and V by 3 bases; bases with no gene match: 8. In germline, CDR1 is MNHEY, CDR2 SMNVEV (reference sequence). CDR3 amino acids: CASSFTSRGVSGANVLTF. CDR3 DNA: TGTGCCAGCAGTTTCACATCCCGGGGGGTCTCTGGGGCCAACGTCCTGACTTTC.

V gene TRBV21-1 combines with J gene TRBJ2-5; TRBD2 is the table's D call, not checked against the DNA. TRBV21-1 is a documented pseudogene. There are 10 residues in the CDR3. The CDR3 DNA reads as TGTGCCAGCAGCAATAGCACCCAGTACTTC. It codes for CASSNSTQYF.

The chain recombines TRBV4-2 with TRBJ1-1; 8 positions match TRBD1. Looked up from germline, CDR1 is LGHNA and CDR2 is YNFKEQ. The CDR3 is 18 residues long. The V and J ends lost 0 bases and 1 base, in that order; junction bases with no gene match: 10. Written as DNA, the CDR3 is TGTGCCAGCAGCCAAGATAAGGCGGGGGACAGGAGGAACACTGAAGCTTTCTTT. This sequence encodes CASSQDKAGDRRNTEAFF.

The chain joins TRBV2 to TRBJ1-2; unclear D gene. The CDR3 is made up of 15 amino acids. The germline V and J ends were trimmed by 0 bases and 0 bases, with 8 bases remaining between them. Germline V gene data show CDR1 as SNHLY and CDR2 as FYNNEI. CDR3 nucleotides: TGTGCCAGCAGTGAAGCACGAGTAGCTAACTATGGCTACACCTTC. Residues: CASSEARVANYGYTF.

The gene calls are TRBV4-3 and TRBJ2-1; D may be TRBD1 (6 bases). Germline V CDR1 and CDR2: LGHNA, YSLEER. V was shortened by 5 bases and J by 10 bases, with 15 bases between the two germline ends. This CDR3 has 13 amino acids. The CDR3 region has the DNA TGCGCCAGCAGCTCCCACAGGGAGAGGGAGCAGTTCTTC. Translated, it gives CASSSHREREQFF.

This clone was counted a single time. V usage is TRBV24-1 and J usage is TRBJ2-2; 9 nucleotides align to TRBD1. V gave up 3 bases and J gave up 3 bases; unmatched junction bases: 4. Germline CDR1 is KGHDR and CDR2 is SFDVKD. CDR3 length: 16 residues. The CDR3 protein is CATSDGTGSDTGELFF. The CDR3 nucleotides are TGTGCCACCAGTGATGGGACAGGGTCGGACACCGGGGAGCTGTTTTTT.

The genes are TRBV4-2 and TRBJ2-2; D may be TRBD2 (5 bases). CDR1 is LGHNA and CDR2 is YNFKEQ in the germline V gene. The ends were cut back, 4 bases at V and 1 base at J, with 16 bases in the middle. The CDR3 loop spans 17 amino acids. CDR3 amino acids: CASSPYPRTGNTGELFF. The DNA for the CDR3 is TGTGCCAGCAGCCCCTACCCTCGGACTGGGAACACCGGGGAGCTGTTTTTT.

This clone has a single count. The chain joins TRBV2 to TRBJ1-5; the D gene is possibly TRBD1 (6 bases). CDR3 size: 15 residues. Germline CDR1 reads SNHLY; CDR2 reads FYNNEI. V lost 7 bases to trimming and J lost 1 base, with 14 bases between them. For the CDR3, the DNA is TGTGCCAGCACACAGGGTGGTTTCAGCAATCAGCCCCAGCATTTT. Its translation is CASTQGGFSNQPQHF.

This chain links TRBV6-5 with TRBJ1-6; 7 bases match TRBD1. The CDR3 consists of 15 residues. Per germline, CDR1 MNHEY and CDR2 SVGAGI. V trimming: 2 bases; J trimming: 9 bases; junction bases outside the gene matches: 7. The CDR3 DNA reads TGTGCCAGCAGTTACGACAGGGAGCGAAGTTCACCCCTCCACTTT. Residues: CASSYDRERSSPLHF.

The genes are TRBV11-3 and TRBJ2-1, with TRBD2 matching over 9 bases. V lost 4 bases and J lost 5; bases outside the gene matches: 3. Germline values: CDR1 SGHNT, CDR2 YENEEA. This CDR3 has 14 amino acids. The CDR3 sequence: CASSYGGGDNEQFF. As DNA, the CDR3 is TGTGCCAGCAGCTACGGCGGGGGGGACAATGAGCAGTTCTTC.

This clone is a singleton in its sample. The J gene is TRBJ1-1, the V gene TRBV3-1 (or the pseudogene TRBV3-2); D remains unclear. V lost 5 bases, J lost 5 bases, and 15 bases lay in between. CDR1 LGHDT and CDR2 YNNKEL come from the germline V gene (reference sequence). The CDR3 extends over 14 amino acids. The chain's CDR3 is CASSSRGHWTEAFF. The CDR3 region has the DNA TGTGCCAGCAGCAGTCGGGGTCATTGGACTGAAGCTTTCTTT.

V and J are TRBV9 and TRBJ1-6; TRBD1 matches at 7 bases. Germline V CDR1 and CDR2: SGDLS, YYNGEE. J lost 4 bases, V lost 3 bases, and 4 bases had no gene match. The CDR3 runs to 15 residues. The CDR3 DNA reads TGTGCCAGCAGCGAGACAGGGCTTTATAATTCACCCCTCCACTTT. Its protein is CASSETGLYNSPLHF.

J is TRBJ1-2 and V is TRBV27; 8 bases are shared with TRBD1. Germline CDR1 is MNHEY and CDR2 is SMNVEV (reference sequence). The ends lost 6 bases at V and 8 bases at J; junction bases unmatched: 11. The CDR3 length is 14 residues. The DNA for the CDR3 is TGTGCCAGCAGATCGACAGGGGAGTTGGGCGGCTACACCTTC. Amino acid sequence: CASRSTGELGGYTF.

This chain uses TRBV7-6 with TRBJ2-5, with D perhaps TRBD2 (6 bases). CDR1 and CDR2 (germline): SGHVS, FNYEAQ. The CDR3 consists of 15 residues. Trimming left V 4 bases short and J 1 base short, with 13 bases between. The CDR3 DNA reads as TGTGCCAGCAGCTCCCGCGCGGGATTCCAAGAGACCCAGTACTTC. It yields the protein CASSSRAGFQETQYF. The whole variable domain, remainder taken from reference TRBV7-6 and TRBJ2-5, is GAGVSQSPRYKVTKRGQDVALRCDPISGHVSLYWYRQALGQGPEFLTYFNYEAQQDKSGLPNDRFSAERPEGSISTLTIQRTEQRDSAMYRCASSSRAGFQETQYFGPGTRLLVL.

This sequence joins TRBV18 and TRBJ2-1; 7 bases are a match to TRBD2. This CDR3 is 15 amino acids long. After removal of 6 bases from V and 4 bases from J, the junction contained 9 bases not matched to a gene. The germline V gene has CDR1 KGHSH and CDR2 LQKENI. The CDR3 region is CASSPKSGAYNEQFF. The CDR3, as DNA: TGTGCCAGCTCCCCAAAAAGCGGGGCGTACAATGAGCAGTTCTTC. The full variable domain, completed using reference TRBV18 and TRBJ2-1, is NAGVMQNPRHLVRRRGQEARLRCSPMKGHSHVYWYRQLPEEGLKFMVYLQKENIIDESGMPKERFSAEFPKEGPSILRIQQVVRGDSAAYFCASSPKSGAYNEQFFGPGTRLTVL.

For the CDR3, the DNA is TGTGCCAGCAGGGACTCTTTGGCTGAAGCTTTCTTT. Translation gives CASRDSLAEAFF. The chain has TRBV2 and TRBJ1-1; D remains unclear. V shed 6 bases and J shed 6 bases, with 11 bases lying between them. The CDR3 runs to 12 residues. CDR1 is SNHLY, CDR2 FYNNEI, per germline.

The chain has TRBV5-5 and TRBJ2-7; no reliable D call. Trimming stripped 1 base from V and 1 base from J, with 6 bases between. Germline V gene sequence: CDR1 SGHKS, CDR2 YYEKEE (reference sequence). The CDR3 covers 13 residues. Here the CDR3 DNA reads TGTGCCAGCAGCTTGATCCCTTCCTACGAGCAGTACTTC. This encodes CASSLIPSYEQYF.

This clone was counted a few times. This chain uses TRBV6-5 with TRBJ1-6; D is ambiguous. V lost 5 bases and J 10 bases, leaving 12 bases between the germline ends. In germline, CDR1 is MNHEY, CDR2 SVGAGI. The CDR3 has 13 amino acids. CDR3 loop: CASSPARGSPLHF. The DNA of the CDR3 is TGTGCCAGCAGTCCCGCGCGCGGGTCACCCCTCCACTTT.

This clone occurred once. The chain uses TRBV2 and TRBJ2-7; TRBD1 aligns across 8 bases. Germline CDR1 SNHLY, CDR2 FYNNEI. The CDR3 sequence is 12 residues long. Trimming took 10 bases from V and 3 from J; bases not matched to a gene: 5. The DNA for the CDR3 is TGTGCCATCGACAGGGGCAACTACGAGCAGTACTTC. Translated: CAIDRGNYEQYF.

The gene calls are TRBV5-6 and TRBJ2-5, with D possibly being TRBD2 (6 bases). V was trimmed by 0 bases and J by 4 bases, leaving 13 bases between them. Germline lookup yields CDR1 SGHDT and CDR2 YYEEEE. CDR3 length: 15 residues. CDR3 amino acids: CASSLAWRDRETQYF. The CDR3 DNA follows: TGTGCCAGCAGCTTGGCGTGGAGGGATCGAGAGACCCAGTACTTC.

The rearrangement uses TRBV28 and TRBJ2-7; possibly TRBD1 for D (5 bases). V lost 4 bases, J lost 2 bases, and 15 bases lay in between. The CDR3 extends over 15 amino acids. Germline assignment: CDR1 MDHEN and CDR2 SYDVKM. The CDR3 bases are TGTGCCAGCAGTTCGGTGGGGCCGTCGACCTACGAGCAGTACGTC. Translated: CASSSVGPSTYEQYV.

This clone was counted once. The chain carries TRBV2 and TRBJ1-5, with D hard to call. This CDR3 is 14 amino acids long. Trimming cost V 6 bases and J 2 bases, with 11 bases left between them. Per the germline V gene, CDR1 is SNHLY and CDR2 is FYNNEI. The CDR3, as DNA: TGTGCCAGCAGGGACCGGAGGGGCAATCAGCCCCAGCATTTT. It yields the protein CASRDRRGNQPQHF.